This T cell receptor (beta chain) is from a study of cytomegalovirus exposure and HLA in healthy donors (dated by TCRdb to 2016 to 2017). Regarding the research as a whole: A later analysis indicated that the 130 or so validation repertoires were generated on the platform also employed for the approximately 670 repertoires of the first cohort. The aim of the study was to test whether cataloging public T cell receptors could identify signatures of past pathogen exposure. A separate validation cohort of more than 100 different subjects was used in addition to the roughly 620-subject first cohort. The study combined high-throughput TCR immunosequencing, statistical association of individual TCRs with disease status, and machine learning to predict cytomegalovirus infection status.

In regard to this clone: Its antigen specificity is not known. No clone much larger than this one lies a single base away; base qualities are absent.

The CDR3 starts with the cysteine, ends with the phenylalanine, and has 16 residues. The CDR3 DNA has 48 bases and is translated from base 1. The germline V gene gives CDR1 as SGHRS and CDR2 as YFSETQ. The germline V and J ends show losses of 5 bases and 6 bases respectively, and no gene match explains 10 bases of the junction. What the research found in general, with its limitations: Three of the identified cytomegalovirus-associated TCR beta chains were confirmed in vitro to be specific for cytomegalovirus antigens. The study gave a list of 150 to 200 TCR beta chains associated with cytomegalovirus. A later analysis lacked HLA typing for the validation cohort, so it scored co-occurrence in that cohort across all 110 or so repertoires. Cytomegalovirus status was reported to be diagnosed by the classifier with high specificity and sensitivity in both the original and validation cohorts. It was suggested by the authors that the approach could potentially be generalized to other disease states and immunological phenotypes. Most TCR sequences were seen in very few donors, while some public TCRs were found in many individuals. A later analysis found that TCRs clustered in the first cohort also tended to co-occur in the roughly 110 validation repertoires, with approximately 95% of cluster scores above 0.

Donors formed part of the validation cohort, which comprised 120 subjects and was distinct from the first cohort of 690 or so subjects. Library prep was done by the immunoSEQ multiplex PCR assay. The original methods were these. A statistical classification framework was built for diagnosing cytomegalovirus status from the catalog of TCR beta chain sequences. Not all clones reach the TCRdb copy of this immuneACCESS table, which keeps in-frame sequences only. Checked studies attribute under half of the gap to unresolved V genes and leave the rest unexplained. That table furnishes V, J and clone size, whereas the DNA furnished D and trimming. Counted in this sample were tens of thousands of clones; about 88% of them appeared once. The leading ten clones occupy approximately 6.4% of the sample.

The source is a woman aged 25 to 39 in good health and CMV-seronegative. The chain was built from TRBV5-1 and TRBJ2-1, and TRBD2 aligns with 11 junction nucleotides. Sequenced input: PBMCs. DNA sequence: TGCGCCAGCAGTGGAGGGGGGACTAGCGGAACCAATGAGCAGTTCTTC. Translation gives CASSGGGTSGTNEQFF.